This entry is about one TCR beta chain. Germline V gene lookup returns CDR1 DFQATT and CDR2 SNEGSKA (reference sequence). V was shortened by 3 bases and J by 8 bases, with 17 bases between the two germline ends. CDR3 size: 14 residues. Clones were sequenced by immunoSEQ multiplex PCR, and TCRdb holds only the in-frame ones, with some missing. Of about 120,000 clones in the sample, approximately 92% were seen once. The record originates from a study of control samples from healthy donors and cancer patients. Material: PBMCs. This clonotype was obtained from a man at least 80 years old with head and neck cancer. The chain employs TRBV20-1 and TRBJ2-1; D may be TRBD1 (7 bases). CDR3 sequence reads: CSASNPQGEDEQFF. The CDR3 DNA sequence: TGCAGTGCTAGTAATCCCCAGGGGGAGGATGAGCAGTTCTTC.